The 21 T cell receptor beta chains below were found in one sample sequenced in a study of post-analysis software for immune sequencing data. Findings and limits, study-wide: Patients had higher frequencies than controls of five TRBV segments, including TRBV5-6, TRBV5-1 and TRBV20-1.

Incorporated into the TCR beta cDNA libraries were unique molecular identifiers, which served to reduce PCR and sequencing biases. In TCRdb, the PCR reads were re-called with MiXCR into one record per CDR3 protein. The sample lists under 650,000 distinct CDR3 sequences, 44% occurring once. These receptors have no identified antigens. Sequenced sample: blood. All receptors derive from a girl aged 5 to 17 with multiple sclerosis.

This clonotype was found many times. The CDR3 DNA follows: TGTGCCAGCAGTCAGTTCTACGAGCAGTACTTC. Its translation is CASSQFYEQYF. The chain is built from TRBV6-2 or TRBV6-3 and TRBJ2-7; D call uncertain. Germline lookup yields CDR1 MNHEY and CDR2 SVGEGT. V shed 5 bases and J shed 3 bases, with 5 bases lying between them. The CDR3 totals 11 residues.

The chain has TRBV6-6 and TRBJ1-2; weak D call: TRBD1 (6 bases). Germline values: CDR1 MNHNY, CDR2 SVGAGI (reference sequence). This CDR3 spans 14 amino acids. V was pared by 7 bases and J by 4 bases, with 16 bases between. CDR3 nucleotide sequence: TGTGCCAGCAACCCACAGGGATTAGTCTATGGCTACACCTTC. This gives the protein CASNPQGLVYGYTF.

In this sample, this clonotype turned up a few times. J is TRBJ2-5 and V is TRBV29-1; the match to TRBD2 covers 10 bases. The V gene's germline CDR1 is SQVTM and CDR2 ANQGSEA. Germline trimming cut 4 bases from V and 6 bases from J; bases unmatched to any gene: 5. This CDR3 has 13 residues. CDR3 sequence: CSVGGLARKTQYF. In DNA form, the CDR3 reads TGCAGCGTTGGGGGACTAGCGAGAAAGACCCAGTACTTC.

The chain has TRBV5-5 and TRBJ2-7, with TRBD2 as a possible D gene (5 bases). Trimming cost V 4 bases and J 2 bases, with 13 bases left between them. Germline assignment: CDR1 SGHKS and CDR2 YYEKEE (reference sequence). CDR3 length: 14 residues. DNA of the CDR3: TGTGCCAGCAGCCGTAAGAGGGTTCCCTACGAGCAGTACTTC. Protein: CASSRKRVPYEQYF.

This chain links TRBV12-3 or TRBV12-4 with TRBJ1-4; D unresolved. V lost 5 bases to trimming and J lost 5 bases, with 18 bases between them. CDR3 length: 16 amino acids. The CDR3 DNA follows: TGTGCCAGCAGTCGTGGGAGAGTCCTGACCAATGAAAAACTGTTTTTT. Residues: CASSRGRVLTNEKLFF.

This clonotype was observed a handful of times. This sequence joins TRBV6-1 and TRBJ2-5; the D gene is possibly TRBD1 (6 bases). The CDR3 contains 16 residues. In germline, CDR1 is MNHNS, CDR2 SASEGT. V gave up 4 bases and J gave up 2 bases, with 17 bases separating them. CDR3 DNA sequence: TGTGCCAGCAGTGGGTGGGACACCAGTAGGCAAGAGACCCAGTACTTC. Amino acid sequence: CASSGWDTSRQETQYF.

The gene calls are TRBV7-2 and TRBJ1-2, with 10 positions matching TRBD1. This CDR3 has 13 amino acids. V was clipped by 5 bases and J by 12 bases; unmatched bases: 9. Germline V gives CDR1 SGHTA, CDR2 FQGNSA. CDR3 protein: CASSPGQGVLDTF. The DNA for the CDR3 is TGTGCCAGCAGCCCCGGACAGGGGGTACTGGACACCTTC.

The gene calls are TRBV20-1 and TRBJ2-3, with 12 positions matching TRBD2. The J segment lost 3 bases and the V segment lost 6 bases, leaving 4 bases of the junction unmatched. The germline V gene has CDR1 DFQATT and CDR2 SNEGSKA (reference sequence). The CDR3 consists of 14 residues. The CDR3 nucleotides read TGCAGTGCCCTGACTAGCGGGAGAACAGATACGCAGTATTTT. As protein: CSALTSGRTDTQYF.

This clonotype was detected only a few times. This CDR3 is CSAPKFPGGETQYF. Here the CDR3 DNA reads TGCAGTGCACCCAAGTTCCCTGGGGGGGAGACCCAGTACTTC. The chain is built from TRBV20-1 and TRBJ2-5; D perhaps matches TRBD2 (6 bases). From germline, CDR1 is DFQATT and CDR2 SNEGSKA (reference sequence). The length of the CDR3 is 14 residues. Trimming cost V 6 bases and J 5 bases, with 19 bases left between them.

The V and J genes are TRBV10-2 and TRBJ2-7, with 7 bases aligning to TRBD1. The CDR3 extends over 17 amino acids. V dropped 5 bases and J dropped 0; count of bases not matched to a gene: 13. Germline V lookup: CDR1 WSHSY, CDR2 SAAADI. DNA of the CDR3: TGCGCCAGCAGTATATACATAACAGGGGCCCACTCCTACGAGCAGTACTTC. Protein: CASSIYITGAHSYEQYF.

This clonotype was counted only a few times. V and J are TRBV12-3 or TRBV12-4 and TRBJ1-2, with D maybe TRBD1 (6 bases). Trimming pared 7 bases from V and 4 bases from J, leaving 13 bases between. This CDR3 contains 13 residues. CDR3 DNA sequence: TGTGCCAGCACCTCTCAGGGGCCCTATGGCTACACCTTC. Translation gives CASTSQGPYGYTF.

This chain connects TRBV10-3 to TRBJ2-3; D gene ambiguous. The germline CDR1 and CDR2 sequences are ENHRY and SYGVKD. The CDR3 runs to 11 residues. Trimming shortened V by 6 bases and J by 2 bases, and 3 bases separated the two germline ends. The CDR3 sequence is CAIRSTDTQYF. The DNA for the CDR3 is TGTGCCATCAGGTCCACAGATACGCAGTATTTT.

The chain joins TRBV6-1 to TRBJ2-6; the D is unclear. CDR3 length equals 15 residues. The germline V gene has CDR1 MNHNS and CDR2 SASEGT. V was trimmed by 5 bases and J by 0 bases, leaving 8 bases between them. The CDR3 nucleotides read TGTGCCAGCAGTCCCTCGGTCTCTGGGGCCAACGTCCTGACTTTC. This gives the protein CASSPSVSGANVLTF.

The chain carries TRBV12-3 or TRBV12-4 and TRBJ1-2, with D maybe TRBD1 (5 bases). This CDR3 has 15 residues. With 6 bases removed from V and 2 bases from J, the gap between germline ends came to 16 bases. The CDR3 DNA sequence: TGTGCCAGCAGATTATCCCGACGGGACAACTATGGCTACACCTTC. Amino acid sequence: CASRLSRRDNYGYTF.

The CDR3 loop reads CASSIVPGYMNTEAFF. CDR3 bases: TGTGCCAGCAGCATAGTCCCGGGTTACATGAACACTGAAGCTTTCTTT. The J gene is TRBJ1-1, the V gene TRBV7-6; D is unclear. CDR1 is SGHVS, CDR2 FNYEAQ, per germline. The CDR3 runs 16 residues. V was pared by 5 bases and J by 0 bases, with 16 bases between.

This sequence joins TRBV2 and TRBJ1-5; possibly TRBD1 for D (5 bases). CDR1 SNHLY and CDR2 FYNNEI come from the germline V gene. This CDR3 is 14 amino acids long. With 8 bases removed from V and 5 bases from J, the gap between germline ends came to 16 bases. The CDR3 nucleotides are TGTGCCAGCCTCTTGGGGGGGATCGATCAGCCCCAGCATTTT. Translating gives CASLLGGIDQPQHF.

The rearrangement links TRBV20-1 to TRBJ2-7, with 11 bases lining up with TRBD2. Germline V CDR1 and CDR2: DFQATT, SNEGSKA (reference sequence). The CDR3 has 16 residues. Losses at the gene ends were 3 bases for V and 5 bases for J; bases not matched to a gene: 12. The CDR3 spells CSASALAGGTPNEQYF. The CDR3 bases are TGCAGTGCTAGTGCTCTAGCGGGAGGCACTCCCAACGAGCAGTACTTC.

This clonotype occurred a few times. The rearrangement joins TRBV7-9 to TRBJ2-3; unclear D gene. V shed 4 bases and J shed 2 bases, with 4 bases lying between them. CDR3 size: 12 residues. Germline lookup yields CDR1 SEHNR and CDR2 FQNEAQ (reference sequence). The CDR3 DNA is TGTGCCAGCAGCTACCCCACAGATACGCAGTATTTT. Translating it yields CASSYPTDTQYF.

This clonotype showed up just a few times. V usage is TRBV12-3 or TRBV12-4 and J usage is TRBJ2-7, with D perhaps matching TRBD1 (6 bases). This CDR3 is 13 amino acids long. V gave up 6 bases and J gave up 2 bases, with 11 bases separating them. This chain's CDR3 is CASREQGTYEQYF. The CDR3 DNA is TGTGCCAGCAGGGAACAGGGAACCTACGAGCAGTACTTC.

This sequence joins TRBV5-1 and TRBJ2-1; TRBD2 aligns across 10 bases. Germline assignment: CDR1 SGHRS and CDR2 YFSETQ. The CDR3 sequence is 16 residues long. The V and J ends lost 0 bases and 3 bases, in that order; junction bases with no gene match: 3. The CDR3: CASSLGGTSDYNEQFF. DNA of the CDR3: TGCGCCAGCAGCTTGGGCGGGACTAGCGACTACAATGAGCAGTTCTTC.

This chain links TRBV19 with TRBJ2-1; D is unresolved. Germline CDR1 is LNHDA and CDR2 is SQIVND (reference sequence). This CDR3 is 14 amino acids long. Trimming cost V 3 bases and J 8 bases, with 14 bases left between them. CDR3 coding DNA: TGTGCCAGTAGTATTAAGATACGACTGGATGAGCAGTTCTTC. Amino acids: CASSIKIRLDEQFF.